The subject of this entry is one TCR beta chain. The antigen remains undetermined. Before the COVID-19 pandemic, during about 2011-2019, CD4+ T cells were taken from unexposed donors. After around nine days of culture, CD4+ T cells were isolated. Approximately 2 million PBMCs per well were cultured with about 9.8 IU/ml IL-2. The source of the sample is a study of CD4 T cells in relation to SARS-CoV-2 and coronaviruses. The germline V gene has CDR1 SNHLY and CDR2 FYNNEI. Trimming removed 4 bases at V and 4 bases at J, with 13 bases between. This CDR3 contains 14 residues. Measured with immunoSEQ multiplex PCR; TCRdb has only the in-frame clones, and not every one. The table has tens of thousands of clones, about 80% seen once.

This chain uses TRBV2 with TRBJ1-1; D possibly corresponds to TRBD1 (6 bases). This receptor was obtained from a human donor in good health. Sequencing input: CD4+ T cells from PBMCs, cultured in vitro. CDR3 loop: CASSVKQGSTEAFF. The CDR3 region has the DNA TGTGCCAGCAGTGTCAAACAGGGTAGCACTGAAGCTTTCTTT.